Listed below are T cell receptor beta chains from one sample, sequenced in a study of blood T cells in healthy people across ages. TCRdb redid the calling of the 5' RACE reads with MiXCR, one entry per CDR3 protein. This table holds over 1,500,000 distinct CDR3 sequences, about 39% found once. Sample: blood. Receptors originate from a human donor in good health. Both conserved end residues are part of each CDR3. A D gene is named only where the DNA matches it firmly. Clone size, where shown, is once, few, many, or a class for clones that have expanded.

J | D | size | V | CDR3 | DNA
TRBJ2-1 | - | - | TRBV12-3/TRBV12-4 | CASSEWGEQFF | TGTGCCAGCAGTGAATGGGGTGAGCAGTTCTTC
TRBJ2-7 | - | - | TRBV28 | CASSFVQGGEQYF | TGTGCCAGCAGTTTCGTACAGGGCGGGGAGCAGTACTTC
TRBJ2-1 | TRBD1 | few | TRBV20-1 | CSAQYQGAASYNEQFF | TGCAGTGCTCAATATCAGGGGGCGGCGTCCTACAATGAGCAGTTCTTC
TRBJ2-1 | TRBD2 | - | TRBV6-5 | CASNWQAGNEQFF | TGTGCCAGCAATTGGCAAGCGGGGAATGAGCAGTTCTTC
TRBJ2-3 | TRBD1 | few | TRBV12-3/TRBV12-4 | CASSMDRLSIGDTQYF | TGTGCCAGCAGTATGGACAGGCTTTCCATAGGGGATACGCAGTATTTT
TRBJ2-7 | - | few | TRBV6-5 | CATATFPSSYEQYF | TGTGCCACAGCGACTTTCCCGAGCTCCTACGAGCAGTACTTC
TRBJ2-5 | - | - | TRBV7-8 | CASSFPTPGVGETQYF | TGTGCCAGCAGCTTTCCGACCCCGGGGGTAGGGGAGACCCAGTACTTC
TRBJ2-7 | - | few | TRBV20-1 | CSARNAESYEQYF | TGCAGTGCTAGAAATGCGGAATCCTACGAGCAGTACTTC
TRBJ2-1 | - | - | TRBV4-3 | CASSPSESSYNEQFF | TGCGCCAGCAGCCCGAGTGAGAGCTCCTACAATGAGCAGTTCTTC
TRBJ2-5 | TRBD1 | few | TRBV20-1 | CSATGGGWETQYF | TGCAGTGCAACAGGGGGCGGTTGGGAGACCCAGTACTTC
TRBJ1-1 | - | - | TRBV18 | CASSPIDDSTYTEAFF | TGTGCCAGCTCACCGATAGACGACAGTACATACACTGAAGCTTTCTTT
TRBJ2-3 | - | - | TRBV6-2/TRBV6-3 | CASSYPRGAYTASDLSTDTQYF | TGTGCCAGCAGTTACCCAAGGGGCGCGTACACAGCTTCGGATTTGAGCACAGATACGCAGTATTTT
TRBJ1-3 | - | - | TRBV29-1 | CSVGTRVHAGGNTIYF | TGCAGCGTTGGCACGCGGGTACATGCGGGGGGAAACACCATATATTTT
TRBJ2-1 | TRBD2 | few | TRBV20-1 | CSARLAGGSNEQFF | TGCAGTGCTAGGCTAGCGGGGGGGTCAAATGAGCAGTTCTTC
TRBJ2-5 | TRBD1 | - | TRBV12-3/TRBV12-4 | CASSRQGAPETQYF | TGTGCCAGCAGTAGACAGGGGGCTCCAGAGACCCAGTACTTC
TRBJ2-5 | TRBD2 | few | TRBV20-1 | CSARDGLAGQETQYF | TGCAGTGCTAGAGATGGGCTAGCGGGCCAAGAGACCCAGTACTTC
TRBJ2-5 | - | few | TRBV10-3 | CATSGSQETQYF | TGTGCCACCTCAGGGTCCCAAGAGACCCAGTACTTC
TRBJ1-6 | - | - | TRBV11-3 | CASSSGTPSSPPHF | TGTGCCAGCAGCTCCGGGACACCTTCTTCACCCCCCCACTTT
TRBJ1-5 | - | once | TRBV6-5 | CASSDFGGSNQPQHF | TGTGCCAGCAGCGATTTCGGGGGTAGCAATCAGCCCCAGCATTTT
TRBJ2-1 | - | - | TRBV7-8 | CASSEHRTAPYNEQFF | TGTGCCAGCAGCGAACATAGGACAGCCCCCTACAATGAGCAGTTCTTC
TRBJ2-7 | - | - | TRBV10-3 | CATSAVEGAQYF | TGTGCCACCAGTGCCGTGGAGGGGGCACAGTACTTC
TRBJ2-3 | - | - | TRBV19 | CASSIVNTRPPTDTQYF | TGTGCCAGTAGTATAGTAAACACGAGACCCCCAACAGATACGCAGTATTTT
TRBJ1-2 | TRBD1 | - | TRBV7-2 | CASSLVLIGDSSYGYTF | TGTGCCAGCAGCTTAGTTTTGATCGGGGACAGCTCCTATGGCTACACCTTC
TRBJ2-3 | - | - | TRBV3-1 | CASSHPPGRNTDTQYF | TGTGCCAGCAGCCATCCCCCGGGACGAAACACAGATACGCAGTATTTT
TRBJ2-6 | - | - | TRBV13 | CASSSRLSGANVLTF | TGTGCCAGCAGCTCCCGACTGTCTGGGGCCAACGTCCTGACTTTC
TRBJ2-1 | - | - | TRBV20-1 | CSARARSGQTYNEQFF | TGCAGTGCTAGGGCCCGTTCGGGACAAACCTACAATGAGCAGTTCTTC
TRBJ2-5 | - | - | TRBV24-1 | CATSDSDDYKETQYF | TGTGCCACCAGTGACTCGGACGATTACAAAGAGACCCAGTACTTC
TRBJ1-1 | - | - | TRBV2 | CASSEAGMNTEAFF | TGTGCCAGCAGTGAGGCAGGGATGAACACTGAAGCTTTCTTT
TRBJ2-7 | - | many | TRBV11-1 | CASSFPGSHYEQYF | TGTGCCAGCAGCTTCCCGGGGAGTCACTACGAGCAGTACTTC
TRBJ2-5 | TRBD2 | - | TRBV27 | CASSPSRRGFRETQYF | TGTGCCAGCAGTCCCTCCAGGCGGGGGTTTAGGGAGACCCAGTACTTC
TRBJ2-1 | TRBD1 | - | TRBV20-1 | CSARPTTGGPYNEQFF | TGCAGTGCTAGACCTACTACAGGGGGACCTTACAATGAGCAGTTCTTC
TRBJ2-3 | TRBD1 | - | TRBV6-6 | CASSYGTGPQDTQYF | TGTGCCAGCAGTTACGGGACAGGACCCCAAGATACGCAGTATTTT
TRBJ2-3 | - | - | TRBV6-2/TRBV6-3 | CASMDRGPRADTQYF | TGTGCCAGCATGGATCGAGGGCCCCGGGCAGATACGCAGTATTTT
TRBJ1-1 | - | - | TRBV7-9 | CASSLAGARAFF | TGTGCCAGCAGCTTGGCGGGGGCGCGAGCTTTCTTT
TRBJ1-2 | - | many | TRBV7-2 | CASSLSAANYGYTF | TGTGCCAGCAGTTTATCGGCAGCAAACTATGGCTACACCTTC
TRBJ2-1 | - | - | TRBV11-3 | CASSAINDEQFF | TGTGCCAGCAGTGCCATAAACGATGAGCAGTTCTTC
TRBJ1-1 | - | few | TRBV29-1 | CSVEGTAGGEAFF | TGCAGCGTTGAAGGGACCGCCGGGGGTGAAGCTTTCTTT
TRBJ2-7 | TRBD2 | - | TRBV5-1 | CASSSPGLALLEQYF | TGCGCCAGCAGCAGTCCGGGACTAGCGCTTCTCGAGCAGTACTTC
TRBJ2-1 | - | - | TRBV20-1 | CSADQGDYSEQFF | TGCAGTGCTGATCAGGGCGACTACAGTGAGCAGTTCTTC
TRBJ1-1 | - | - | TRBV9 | CASSNSLEGADTEAFF | TGTGCCAGCAGCAACAGCTTAGAAGGGGCGGATACTGAAGCTTTCTTT
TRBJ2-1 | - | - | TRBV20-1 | CSALDRSYNEQFF | TGCAGTGCCCTGGACAGATCCTACAATGAGCAGTTCTTC
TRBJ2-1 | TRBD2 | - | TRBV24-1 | CATSDPSGGGEEQFF | TGTGCCACCAGTGATCCTAGCGGTGGGGGTGAGGAGCAGTTCTTC
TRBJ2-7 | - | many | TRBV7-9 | CASSPTLGEQYF | TGTGCCAGCAGCCCTACCCTCGGCGAGCAGTACTTC
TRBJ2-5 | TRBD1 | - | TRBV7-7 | CASSPGTAHQETQYF | TGTGCTAGCAGCCCCGGGACAGCCCACCAAGAGACCCAGTACTTC
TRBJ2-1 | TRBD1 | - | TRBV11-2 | CASSFSTGGLNEQFF | TGTGCCAGCAGCTTTTCGACAGGGGGCTTGAATGAGCAGTTCTTC
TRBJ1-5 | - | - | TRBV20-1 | CSVLTGQSNQPQHF | TGCAGTGTCTTGACAGGACAGAGCAATCAGCCCCAGCATTTT
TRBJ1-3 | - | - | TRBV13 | CASSLALGRSGSTIYF | TGTGCCAGCAGCTTGGCCCTTGGGCGCTCTGGAAGCACCATATATTTT
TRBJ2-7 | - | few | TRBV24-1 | CATQRRTGIYEQYF | TGTGCCACCCAACGGCGTACAGGGATCTACGAGCAGTACTTC
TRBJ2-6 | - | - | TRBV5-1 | CASSFGVKGANVLTF | TGCGCCAGCAGCTTCGGGGTCAAAGGGGCCAACGTCCTGACTTTC
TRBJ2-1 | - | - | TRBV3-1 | CASSQDRNRVNEQFF | TGTGCCAGCAGCCAAGATAGAAACAGGGTCAATGAGCAGTTCTTC
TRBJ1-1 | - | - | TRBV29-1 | CSVVLQSSGTEAFF | TGCAGCGTAGTACTACAAAGCTCGGGCACTGAAGCTTTCTTT
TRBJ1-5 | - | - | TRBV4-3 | CASSQDSDSSGQPQHF | TGCGCCAGCAGCCAGGACTCGGACAGCAGTGGCCAGCCCCAGCATTTT
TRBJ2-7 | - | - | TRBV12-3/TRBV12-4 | CASSLVLGAVYEQYF | TGTGCCAGCAGTTTGGTCCTGGGGGCGGTCTATGAGCAGTACTTC
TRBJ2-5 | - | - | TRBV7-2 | CASSPQAPGPQETQYF | TGTGCCAGCAGCCCCCAGGCGCCGGGACCACAAGAGACCCAGTACTTC
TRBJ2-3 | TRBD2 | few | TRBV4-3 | CASSQEGRTSAADTQYF | TGCGCCAGCAGCCAAGAGGGCAGGACTAGCGCCGCAGATACGCAGTATTTT